A selection of T cell receptor beta chains follows, all from one sample in a study of blood T cell repertoires in COVID-19. Using immunoSEQ multiplex PCR, the repertoire was profiled, and TCRdb retains in-frame clones only, with some absent. The data show about 480,000 clones, approximately 89% seen once. Sequences were obtained from peripheral blood. The receptors come from a man between 18 and 35 years old with COVID-19, enrolled during active disease. Both conserved end residues are part of each CDR3. D genes are given only for firm matches. Rows give clone size only sometimes, using once, few, many, or a class for an expanded clone.

D	V	size	J	CDR3	DNA
TRBD1	TRBV7-9	NA	TRBJ2-7	CASSPSDRGRYEQYF	TGTGCCAGCAGTCCGTCGGACAGGGGGCGCTACGAGCAGTACTTC
NA	TRBV6-5	NA	TRBJ1-6	CASRRTGAENSPLHF	TGTGCCAGCAGGCGAACTGGGGCCGAGAATTCACCCCTCCACTTT
NA	TRBV19	NA	TRBJ1-1	CASSTIGTEAFF	TGTGCCAGTAGTACGATCGGCACTGAAGCTTTCTTT
TRBD2	TRBV30	once	TRBJ2-3	CAWSVLAGVTDTQYF	TGTGCCTGGAGTGTACTAGCGGGAGTGACAGATACGCAGTATTTT
NA	TRBV11-2	NA	TRBJ2-2	CASSLELGDTGELFF	TGTGCCAGCAGCTTAGAATTGGGAGACACCGGGGAGCTGTTTTTT
NA	TRBV6-5	NA	TRBJ2-2	CASTPIDYGELFF	TGTGCCAGCACCCCCATCGACTACGGGGAGCTGTTTTTT
TRBD1	TRBV14	NA	TRBJ2-7	CASSQLRDRAYEQYF	TGTGCCAGCAGCCAACTCCGGGACAGGGCTTACGAGCAGTACTTC
NA	TRBV2	NA	TRBJ2-7	CASMGTGAYEQYF	TGTGCCAGCATGGGAACGGGGGCCTACGAGCAGTACTTC
TRBD1	TRBV7-2	NA	TRBJ1-2	CASSRQGSVGYTF	TGTGCCAGCAGCCGACAGGGATCGGTGGGCTACACCTTC
TRBD1	TRBV20-1	NA	TRBJ1-2	CSASPRGQGIYGYTF	TGCAGTGCTAGTCCCAGGGGGCAAGGTATCTATGGCTACACCTTC
NA	TRBV7-9	NA	TRBJ2-1	CASRSRGTLNEQFF	TGTGCCAGCAGGTCACGCGGGACCCTTAATGAGCAGTTCTTC
TRBD2	TRBV6-6	NA	TRBJ2-2	CASSRTSGRRANTGELFF	TGTGCCAGCAGTCGGACTAGCGGGAGAAGGGCGAACACCGGGGAGCTGTTTTTT
NA	TRBV14	NA	TRBJ1-2	CASSQDEAIGYTF	TGTGCCAGCAGCCAAGATGAAGCTATTGGCTACACCTTC
TRBD1	TRBV27	NA	TRBJ1-2	CASSANTGTVVYGYTF	TGTGCCAGCAGTGCAAACACCGGGACAGTCGTCTATGGCTACACCTTC
TRBD1	TRBV5-4	NA	TRBJ2-3	CASSLDRGTDTQYF	TGTGCCAGCAGCCTTGACAGGGGGACAGATACGCAGTATTTT
NA	TRBV7-9	NA	TRBJ2-1	CASSFPDWSGSGNEQFF	TGTGCCAGCAGCTTTCCGGACTGGAGCGGGTCGGGCAATGAGCAGTTCTTC
TRBD1	TRBV5-1	NA	TRBJ1-3	CASSPPGQGFVPGNTIYF	TGCGCCAGCAGCCCCCCGGGACAGGGGTTCGTACCTGGAAACACCATATATTTT
TRBD1	TRBV24-1	NA	TRBJ2-2	CATGVSGQGATGELFF	TGTGCCACCGGGGTCAGTGGACAGGGGGCGACCGGGGAGCTGTTTTTT
NA	TRBV5-6	NA	TRBJ1-2	CASSWASDNYGYTF	TGTGCCAGCAGCTGGGCCTCCGATAACTATGGCTACACCTTC
NA	TRBV5-4	NA	TRBJ1-1	CASRLRPGHNTEAFF	TGTGCCAGCAGGCTTAGGCCGGGACATAACACTGAAGCTTTCTTT
TRBD1	TRBV6-4	once	TRBJ1-5	CASSDPRGQGSSQPQHF	TGTGCCAGCAGTGACCCGCGTGGACAGGGATCCAGTCAGCCCCAGCATTTT
TRBD2	TRBV7-9	NA	TRBJ2-1	CASSLGVGLAGDYNEQFF	TGTGCCAGCAGCTTAGGAGTTGGACTAGCGGGGGACTACAATGAGCAGTTCTTC
TRBD1	TRBV7-9	NA	TRBJ2-7	CASSITGARSYEQYF	TGTGCCAGCAGCATAACAGGGGCTCGGTCCTACGAGCAGTACTTC
NA	TRBV6-5	NA	TRBJ1-6	CASRLTGLHNSPLHF	TGTGCCAGCAGACTAACAGGGCTCCATAATTCACCCCTCCACTTT
TRBD2	TRBV2	NA	TRBJ2-6	CASSEFGTSGDSGANVLTF	TGTGCCAGCAGTGAATTTGGGACTAGCGGGGATTCTGGGGCCAACGTCCTGACTTTC
TRBD2	TRBV11-2	once	TRBJ2-5	CASSLVVGSGGYQETQYF	TGTGCCAGCAGCTTAGTGGTTGGCAGCGGGGGTTACCAAGAGACCCAGTACTTC
TRBD1	TRBV24-1	NA	TRBJ2-3	CATSDSGGARTDTQYF	TGTGCCACCAGTGACTCAGGGGGCGCCCGCACAGATACGCAGTATTTT
TRBD2	TRBV5-1	NA	TRBJ2-3	CASSAASGFTDTQYF	TGCGCCAGCAGTGCCGCTAGCGGCTTCACAGATACGCAGTATTTT
TRBD1	TRBV11-3	NA	TRBJ2-7	CASSYRGYEQYF	TGTGCCAGCAGCTACAGGGGATACGAGCAGTACTTC
TRBD1	TRBV2	NA	TRBJ2-7	CASSAGTGAYEQYF	TGTGCCAGCAGTGCGGGGACAGGGGCCTACGAGCAGTACTTC
TRBD1	TRBV7-9	NA	TRBJ2-5	CASSNLPGQGGQETQYF	TGTGCCAGCAGCAATCTTCCTGGACAGGGGGGCCAAGAGACCCAGTACTTC
TRBD2	TRBV10-2	NA	TRBJ2-5	CASIRGGNQETQYF	TGCGCCAGCATACGCGGGGGTAACCAAGAGACCCAGTACTTC
TRBD1	TRBV18	once	TRBJ2-7	CASSPPDRGAFKQYF	TGTGCCAGCTCACCACCCGACAGGGGGGCCTTTAAGCAGTACTTC
TRBD1	TRBV9	NA	TRBJ1-1	CASSGTQGLGAFF	TGTGCCAGCAGCGGGACACAGGGGCTGGGAGCTTTCTTT
NA	TRBV18	NA	TRBJ2-7	CASSPYRDSYEQYF	TGTGCCAGCTCACCATATCGAGACTCCTACGAGCAGTACTTC
NA	TRBV7-9	NA	TRBJ1-3	CASSSPDSTGNTIYF	TGTGCCAGCAGTTCCCCGGACAGTACTGGAAACACCATATATTTT
NA	TRBV5-4	NA	TRBJ1-1	CASSLEVGGVSEAFF	TGTGCCAGCAGCTTGGAGGTCGGGGGGGTATCTGAAGCTTTCTTT
TRBD2	TRBV5-1	NA	TRBJ2-5	CASSSRLAGGQETQYF	TGCGCCAGCAGCTCCAGACTAGCGGGGGGGCAAGAGACCCAGTACTTC
NA	TRBV6-5	NA	TRBJ1-1	CASRRQSTEAFF	TGTGCCAGCAGACGACAGTCCACTGAAGCTTTCTTT
TRBD2	TRBV18	NA	TRBJ2-1	CASSPPSSGGAGSYNEQFF	TGTGCCAGCTCGCCACCCTCTAGCGGGGGGGCCGGTTCCTACAATGAGCAGTTCTTC
TRBD2	TRBV10-3	NA	TRBJ2-3	CAIRGLETDTQYF	TGTGCCATCAGGGGACTAGAGACAGATACGCAGTATTTT
TRBD1	TRBV7-2	NA	TRBJ1-2	CASSSNRGRSVYGYTF	TGTGCCAGCAGCTCCAACAGGGGGAGGAGTGTCTATGGCTACACCTTC
TRBD1	TRBV5-1	NA	TRBJ1-2	CASSSTTGLGGYTF	TGCGCCAGCAGCTCAACGACAGGGTTGGGCGGCTACACCTTC
NA	TRBV16	NA	TRBJ2-1	CASSHGTISEQFF	TGTGCCAGCAGCCATGGAACTATCAGTGAGCAGTTCTTC
TRBD1	TRBV11-2	NA	TRBJ1-2	CASSMQGVGYTF	TGTGCCAGCAGCATGCAGGGGGTCGGCTACACCTTC
NA	TRBV5-6	NA	TRBJ1-6	CASTSGGEESPLHF	TGTGCCAGCACCTCGGGGGGCGAGGAATCACCCCTCCACTTT
TRBD2	TRBV5-4	once	TRBJ2-6	CASSPGRENVLTF	TGTGCCAGCAGCCCCGGGCGGGAGAACGTCCTGACTTTC
NA	TRBV7-9	NA	TRBJ2-7	CASSFTVRSITYEQYF	TGTGCCAGCAGCTTTACAGTACGATCGATAACCTACGAGCAGTACTTC
NA	TRBV10-3	NA	TRBJ1-6	CAISESSAPLHF	TGTGCCATCAGTGAGTCCAGTGCACCCCTCCACTTT
NA	TRBV10-3	NA	TRBJ2-7	CAISESPGDEQYF	TGTGCCATCAGTGAGTCTCCCGGGGACGAGCAGTACTTC
NA	TRBV5-8	once	TRBJ2-3	CASREQGSTDTQYF	TGTGCCAGCAGAGAACAGGGTAGCACAGATACGCAGTATTTT
TRBD1	TRBV5-4	NA	TRBJ2-5	CASSWGQVQETQYF	TGTGCCAGCAGCTGGGGACAGGTCCAAGAGACCCAGTACTTC
TRBD1	TRBV9	NA	TRBJ2-7	CASSVAPGQGEVQYF	TGTGCCAGCAGCGTAGCGCCGGGACAGGGGGAAGTGCAGTACTTC